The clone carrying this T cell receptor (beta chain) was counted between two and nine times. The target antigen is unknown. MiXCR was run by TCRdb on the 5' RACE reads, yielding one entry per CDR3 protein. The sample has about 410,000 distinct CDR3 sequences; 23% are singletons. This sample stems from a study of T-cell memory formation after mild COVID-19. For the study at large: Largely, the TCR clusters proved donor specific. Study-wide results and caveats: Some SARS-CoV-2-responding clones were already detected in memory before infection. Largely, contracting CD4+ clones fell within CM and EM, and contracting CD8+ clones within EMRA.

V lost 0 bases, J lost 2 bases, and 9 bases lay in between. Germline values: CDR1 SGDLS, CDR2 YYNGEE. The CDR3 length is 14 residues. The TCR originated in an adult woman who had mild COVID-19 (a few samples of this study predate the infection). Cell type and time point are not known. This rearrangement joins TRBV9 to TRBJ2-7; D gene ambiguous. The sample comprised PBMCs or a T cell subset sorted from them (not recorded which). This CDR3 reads CASSVAAQTYEQYF. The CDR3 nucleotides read TGTGCCAGCAGCGTAGCTGCCCAAACCTACGAGCAGTACTTC.